The 19 T cell receptor beta chains below come from one sample, sequenced in a study of cytomegalovirus exposure and HLA in healthy donors. Researchers ran the PCR with 60 Vbeta and 13 Jbeta primers. The data were produced by immunoSEQ multiplex PCR, yet TCRdb's version contains in-frame clones alone and is incomplete. Of under 150,000 clones in the sample, about four fifths were seen once. Sequences were obtained from PBMCs. The receptor source for this set is a male donor in good health and CMV-seronegative.

The chain combines TRBV19 with TRBJ2-2; the D gene is possibly TRBD1 (5 bases). The V end was cut by 3 bases, the J end by 4 bases, with 12 bases between. The CDR3 is made up of 15 amino acids. Germline CDR1 LNHDA, CDR2 SQIVND (reference sequence). The CDR3: CASSMYPGLTGELFF. The CDR3 DNA reads TGTGCCAGTAGTATGTATCCAGGGCTCACCGGGGAGCTGTTTTTT.

The rearrangement uses TRBV15 and TRBJ2-7; 11 bases fit TRBD2. The CDR3 has 16 residues. After removal of 6 bases from V and 2 bases from J, the junction contained 9 bases not matched to a gene. The V gene's germline CDR1 is LNHNV and CDR2 YYDKDF (reference sequence). The CDR3 nucleotides are TGTGCCACCAGGGCTAGCGGGGGGAGGATAGCCTACGAGCAGTACTTC. The encoded protein is CATRASGGRIAYEQYF.

V and J are TRBV27 and TRBJ1-1; possibly TRBD1 for D (5 bases). Per germline, CDR1 MNHEY and CDR2 SMNVEV (reference sequence). The CDR3 is 13 amino acids. The V gene lost 6 bases and the J gene lost 1 base, with 9 bases spanning the gap. The CDR3 DNA follows: TGTGCCAGCAGCGATACAGGGAACACTGAAGCTTTCTTT. As protein: CASSDTGNTEAFF.

This clone was found a few times. The chain has TRBV19 and TRBJ2-7, with 9 bases matching TRBD2. J was trimmed by 3 bases and V by 3 bases; bases with no gene match: 9. Per the germline V gene, CDR1 is LNHDA and CDR2 is SQIVND (reference sequence). The CDR3 covers 16 residues. The CDR3 DNA reads TGTGCCAGTAGTATCGACGGCGGGAGGGCCCTCTACGAGCAGTACTTC. Its translation: CASSIDGGRALYEQYF.

This chain joins TRBV25-1 and TRBJ2-1; TRBD1 matches 8 bases. V was pared by 6 bases and J by 3 bases, with 10 bases of the junction left unmatched. Germline V gene sequence: CDR1 MGHDK, CDR2 SYGVNS. This CDR3 has 16 residues. Here the CDR3 DNA reads TGTGCCAGCAGCGATATAGGACAGGGTCGCTACAATGAGCAGTTCTTC. This gives the protein CASSDIGQGRYNEQFF. The variable domain in full, completed from reference TRBV25-1 and TRBJ2-1, reads EADIYQTPRYLVIGTGKKITLECSQTMGHDKMYWYQQDPGMELHLIHYSYGVNSTEKGDLSSESTVSRIRTEHFPLTLESARPSHTSQYLCASSDIGQGRYNEQFFGPGTRLTVL.

This clone has only one observation. The chain uses TRBV2 and TRBJ1-3; unclear D gene. CDR3 length: 15 amino acids. Trimming shortened V by 8 bases and J by 0 bases, and 14 bases separated the two germline ends. CDR1 SNHLY and CDR2 FYNNEI come from the germline V gene. CDR3 amino acids: CASLSGVTSGNTIYF. Here the CDR3 DNA reads TGTGCCAGCTTGTCGGGAGTTACCTCTGGAAACACCATATATTTT.

The chain recombines TRBV19 with TRBJ1-1; D is unresolved. V was shortened by 6 bases and J by 0 bases, with 14 bases between the two germline ends. CDR1 and CDR2 from the germline V gene are LNHDA and SQIVND (reference sequence). The length of the CDR3 is 15 residues. The CDR3 here is CASSSLRQMNTEAFF. CDR3 in DNA: TGTGCCAGTAGCTCCTTGCGGCAGATGAACACTGAAGCTTTCTTT.

The chain recombines TRBV7-7 with TRBJ2-1; the match to TRBD1 covers 7 bases. Germline loops: CDR1 SSHAT, CDR2 FNYEAQ (reference sequence). The CDR3 is made up of 13 amino acids. The chain's CDR3 is CASSNNRGDEQFF. The CDR3 DNA reads as TGTGCTAGCTCGAACAACAGGGGCGATGAGCAGTTCTTC.

The chain employs TRBV5-6 and TRBJ2-7; 7 nucleotides line up with TRBD2. The germline V gene encodes CDR1 SGHDT and CDR2 YYEEEE. Germline trimming cut 2 bases from V and 5 bases from J; bases unmatched to any gene: 10. This CDR3 region has 15 residues. CDR3 DNA sequence: TGTGCCAGCAGCTTACGTCTCCAGCGGGACCACGAGCAGTACTTC. Translating gives CASSLRLQRDHEQYF.

J is TRBJ1-1 and V is TRBV9; D gene unclear. Germline lookup yields CDR1 SGDLS and CDR2 YYNGEE. The CDR3 totals 13 residues. The V end was cut by 4 bases, the J end by 0 bases, with 7 bases between. In DNA, the CDR3 is TGTGCCAGCAGCACTCAGGTGAACACTGAAGCTTTCTTT. Its translation is CASSTQVNTEAFF.

The CDR3 nucleotides read TGTGCCACCACCGGGGCGGGCGGGAGAATAACCGGGGAGCTGTTTTTT. This gives the protein CATTGAGGRITGELFF. The chain links TRBV15 to TRBJ2-2; 7 bases are a match to TRBD2. The CDR3 spans 16 residues. Germline V gene data show CDR1 as LNHNV and CDR2 as YYDKDF (reference sequence). V was pared by 7 bases and J by 5 bases, with 13 bases of the junction left unmatched.

The chain has TRBV9 and TRBJ1-2, with 7 bases aligning to TRBD1. The J segment lost 9 bases and the V segment lost 4 bases, leaving 12 bases of the junction unmatched. Germline V lookup: CDR1 SGDLS, CDR2 YYNGEE. This CDR3 contains 14 residues. The CDR3 reads CASSPRSGGRRYTF. Written as DNA, the CDR3 is TGTGCCAGCAGCCCCCGATCAGGGGGAAGGCGCTACACCTTC.

V usage is TRBV28 and J usage is TRBJ2-7; 15 bases are shared with TRBD2. The V segment lost 5 bases and the J segment 4 bases; nucleotides outside the gene matches: 3. The CDR3 loop spans 15 amino acids. Per the germline V gene, CDR1 is MDHEN and CDR2 is SYDVKM. CDR3 DNA: TGTGCCAGCAGTACTGGGACTAGCGGGAGGTACGAGCAGTACTTC. Its protein product is CASSTGTSGRYEQYF. Using reference TRBV28 and TRBJ2-7 for the parts outside the CDR3, the full variable domain is DVKVTQSSRYLVKRTGEKVFLECVQDMDHENMFWYRQDPGLGLRLIYFSYDVKMKEKGDIPEGYSVSREKKERFSLILESASTNQTSMYLCASSTGTSGRYEQYFGPGTRLTVT.

V gene TRBV5-1 combines with J gene TRBJ2-3, with 9 positions matching TRBD2. Germline V CDR1 and CDR2: SGHRS, YFSETQ. V was clipped by 0 bases and J by 2 bases; unmatched bases: 1. This CDR3 is 15 amino acids long. The CDR3 spells CASSLGLAVTDTQYF. DNA of the CDR3: TGCGCCAGCAGCTTGGGACTAGCGGTCACAGATACGCAGTATTTT.

The chain recombines TRBV6-5 with TRBJ1-2; D possibly corresponds to TRBD1 (5 bases). Between the trimmed V and J ends, which lost 2 bases and 4 bases, there was a span of 8 bases. This CDR3 spans 13 amino acids. Germline V gene data show CDR1 as MNHEY and CDR2 as SVGAGI. CDR3 loop: CASSYEGLYGYTF. DNA for the CDR3: TGTGCCAGCAGTTACGAGGGACTCTATGGCTACACCTTC.

This sequence joins TRBV30 and TRBJ1-6; perhaps TRBD1 as D (6 bases). The CDR3 is made up of 16 amino acids. Germline V gene lookup returns CDR1 GTSNPN and CDR2 SVGIG (reference sequence). V dropped 4 bases and J dropped 9 bases, with 22 bases sitting between them. CDR3 nucleotides: TGTGCCTGGAAAACAACAGGGAGCAGGTTGGGTTCACCCCTCCACTTT. This codes for CAWKTTGSRLGSPLHF. Supplemented by reference TRBV30 and TRBJ1-6, the full variable domain reads SQTIHQWPATLVQPVGSPLSLECTVEGTSNPNLYWYRQAAGRGLQLLFYSVGIGQISSEVPQNLSASRPQDRQFILSSKKLLLSDSGFYLCAWKTTGSRLGSPLHFGNGTRLTVT.

V and J are TRBV4-3 and TRBJ2-2; D possibly corresponds to TRBD1 (5 bases). Germline assignment: CDR1 LGHNA and CDR2 YSLEER. V was shortened by 5 bases and J by 3 bases, with 10 bases between the two germline ends. The CDR3 runs to 14 residues. CDR3 bases: TGCGCCAGCAGCGGGGCAGGCCACACCGGGGAGCTGTTTTTT. Amino acids: CASSGAGHTGELFF.

This chain links TRBV29-1 with TRBJ2-3; 7 bases map to TRBD1. Germline loops: CDR1 SQVTM, CDR2 ANQGSEA. The junction had 10 bases not matched to a gene; V was cut back by 6 bases and J by 7 bases. This CDR3 comprises 13 residues. CDR3 coding DNA: TGCAGCGTAACAGGGGTAATGTCGAATACGCAGTATTTT. Protein: CSVTGVMSNTQYF.

This chain joins TRBV7-8 and TRBJ2-1; D perhaps matches TRBD1 (5 bases). The V and J ends lost 5 bases and 4 bases respectively, with 9 bases between them. This CDR3 spans 13 amino acids. Germline values: CDR1 SGHVS, CDR2 FQNEAQ. The CDR3 DNA follows: TGTGCCAGCAGCCCAGGGTATTACAATGAGCAGTTCTTC. Its translation: CASSPGYYNEQFF.